This is a list of T cell receptor beta chains from one sample in a study of response to subunit inactivated influenza vaccine. TCRdb passed the RT-PCR reads through MiXCR, listing each CDR3 protein once. The sample consists of some 640,000 distinct CDR3 sequences, around 13% of them appearing once. Here the sequenced sample was PBMCs from blood, taken less than 15 days before vaccination. These receptors all stem from a man aged 50 to 60 who received an inactivated influenza vaccine. Both conserved end residues are part of each CDR3. A D gene is named only where the DNA matches it firmly. The size entry is marked missing in some rows and otherwise reads once, few, many or a size class.

>many|TRBJ2-1|TRBV11-3|TRBD1
TGTGCCAGCAGCCCTAGACAGGGGGGTTACAATGAGCAGTTCTTC
CASSPRQGGYNEQFF
>-|TRBJ2-1|TRBV10-3|TRBD2
TGTGCCATCAGTGAGACTTTAGCGGGGACCTACAATGAGCAGTTCTTC
CAISETLAGTYNEQFF
>many|TRBJ1-5|TRBV20-1|-
TGCAGTGCTAGTACAGCCAGGGATAATCAGCCCCAGCATTTT
CSASTARDNQPQHF
>many|TRBJ2-7|TRBV5-1|-
TGCGCCAGCAGCTTGGGGAACATCGACGACGAGCAGTACTTC
CASSLGNIDDEQYF
>few|TRBJ2-3|TRBV15|TRBD2
TGTGCCACCAGCAGAGATAGGACTAGCGGGGGAGCAGATACGCAGTATTTT
CATSRDRTSGGADTQYF
>many|TRBJ1-2|TRBV28|-
TGTGCCAGCAGTATCCCACCGGGGGGCTACACCTTC
CASSIPPGGYTF
>few|TRBJ1-1|TRBV12-3/TRBV12-4|-
TGTGCCAGCCGGGCCAGCGAAAACACTGAAGCTTTCTTT
CASRASENTEAFF
>few|TRBJ2-2|TRBV20-1|TRBD2
TGCAGTGCCACCGGGACTAGCGGGGGGGGTAACACCGGGGAGCTGTTTTTT
CSATGTSGGGNTGELFF
>-|TRBJ2-1|TRBV5-1|-
TGCGCCAGCAGCTTGGCCGGGGGGACAGCCTACAATGAGCAGTTCTTC
CASSLAGGTAYNEQFF
>few|TRBJ1-5|TRBV7-9|TRBD1
TGTGCCAGCAGCTCCTCCGGAGGGGGCAAAGTACAGCCCCAGCATTTT
CASSSSGGGKVQPQHF
>few|TRBJ2-3|TRBV2|-
TGTGCCAGCAGTGAGGGGGCCGATACGCAGTATTTT
CASSEGADTQYF
>-|TRBJ2-3|TRBV4-2|-
TGTGCCAGCAGCCAAGACGGCTCCTACACAGATACGCAGTATTTT
CASSQDGSYTDTQYF
>few|TRBJ2-3|TRBV7-9|-
TGTGCCAGCAGCTTAAGTCGGGCCCCACCGAACACAGATACGCAGTATTTT
CASSLSRAPPNTDTQYF
>few|TRBJ2-7|TRBV10-3|TRBD1
TGTGCCATCAGTGAGCAGGGGACAGGGGTGTACGAGCAGTACTTC
CAISEQGTGVYEQYF
>-|TRBJ1-5|TRBV7-9|-
TGTGCCAGCAGCTTAGGGGTTACCGGCAATCAGCCCCAGCATTTT
CASSLGVTGNQPQHF
>-|TRBJ2-7|TRBV11-2|-
TGTGCCAGCAGCGTCTCAGGACATAACTACGAGCAGTACTTC
CASSVSGHNYEQYF
>few|TRBJ1-4|TRBV6-1|TRBD1
TGTGCCAGCAGTGACAGGGGGCGACGTGAAAAACTGTTTTTT
CASSDRGRREKLFF
>few|TRBJ2-7|TRBV4-1|-
TGCGCCAGCAGCCAAGACGCCGGTGGGGTACGCGAGCAGTACTTC
CASSQDAGGVREQYF
>-|TRBJ2-1|TRBV2|-
TGTGCCAGCTTGGGGGGGGCGCTCAATGAGCAGTTCTTC
CASLGGALNEQFF
>-|TRBJ2-7|TRBV13|TRBD2
TGTGCCAGCAGCTCTTGGACTAGCGGGAGGTACGAGCAGTACTTC
CASSSWTSGRYEQYF
>-|TRBJ2-1|TRBV5-1|TRBD2
TGCGCCAGCAGCTTGGAGGGACTAGCGGGACACAATGAGCAGTTCTTC
CASSLEGLAGHNEQFF